This T cell receptor (beta chain) derives from a study of blood T cell repertoires in COVID-19. Study in general: Material from acute and convalescent COVID-19 was sourced from the United States, Italy and Spain. T cells, B-cell-depleted T cells, or PBMCs supplied cDNA or gDNA.

The V gene lost 2 bases and the J gene lost 6 bases, with 14 bases spanning the gap. The CDR3 runs to 15 residues. CDR1 and CDR2 from the germline V gene are MDHEN and SYDVKM. In the original analysis: Nucleated cell counts were estimated from reference gene primer amplification. The method was immunoSEQ multiplex PCR; TCRdb's version includes in-frame clones alone and lacks a portion of them. V and J calls and clone size are given by that table; D and trimming were obtained from the DNA. The sample carries under 200,000 clones, 65% to 85% recorded once. The V and J genes are TRBV28 and TRBJ1-5; D ambiguous. The sample was peripheral blood. The sequence was obtained from a woman younger than 45 with acute or convalescent COVID-19. CDR3: CASSLASRISQPQHF. The CDR3, as DNA: TGTGCCAGCAGTTTAGCGTCGAGGATATCTCAGCCCCAGCATTTT.